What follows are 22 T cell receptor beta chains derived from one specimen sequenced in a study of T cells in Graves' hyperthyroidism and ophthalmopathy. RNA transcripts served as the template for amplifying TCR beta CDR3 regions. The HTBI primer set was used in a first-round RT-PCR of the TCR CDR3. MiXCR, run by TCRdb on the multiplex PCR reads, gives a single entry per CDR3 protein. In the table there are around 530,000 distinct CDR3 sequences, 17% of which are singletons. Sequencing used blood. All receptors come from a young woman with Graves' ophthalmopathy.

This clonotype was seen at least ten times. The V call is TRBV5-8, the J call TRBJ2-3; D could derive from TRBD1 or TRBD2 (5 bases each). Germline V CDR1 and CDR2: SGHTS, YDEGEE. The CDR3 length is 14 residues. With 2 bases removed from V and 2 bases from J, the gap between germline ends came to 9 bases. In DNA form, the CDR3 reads TGTGCCAGCAGCTTAAGAGGGACCACAGATACGCAGTATTTT. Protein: CASSLRGTTDTQYF.

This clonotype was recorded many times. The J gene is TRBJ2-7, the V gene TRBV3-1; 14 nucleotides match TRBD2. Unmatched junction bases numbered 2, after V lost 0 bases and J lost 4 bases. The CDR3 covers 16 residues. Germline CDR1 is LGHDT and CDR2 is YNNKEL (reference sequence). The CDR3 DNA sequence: TGTGCCAGCAGCCAAGATGGGACTAGCGGGAGATACGAGCAGTACTTC. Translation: CASSQDGTSGRYEQYF.

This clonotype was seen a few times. The DNA for the CDR3 is TGTGCCAGCACCGGGGTGGGGGGGGCTCAGCCCCAGCATTTT. Its protein is CASTGVGGAQPQHF. The V and J genes are TRBV12-3 or TRBV12-4 and TRBJ1-5; possibly TRBD1 for D (6 bases). The CDR3 sequence is 14 residues long. V was trimmed by 7 bases and J by 6 bases, leaving 16 bases between them.

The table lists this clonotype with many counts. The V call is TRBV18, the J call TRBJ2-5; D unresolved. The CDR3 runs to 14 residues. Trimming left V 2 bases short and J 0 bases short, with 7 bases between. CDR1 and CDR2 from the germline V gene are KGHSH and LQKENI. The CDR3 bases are TGTGCCAGCTCACCAGTAGGAAACCAAGAGACCCAGTACTTC. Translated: CASSPVGNQETQYF.

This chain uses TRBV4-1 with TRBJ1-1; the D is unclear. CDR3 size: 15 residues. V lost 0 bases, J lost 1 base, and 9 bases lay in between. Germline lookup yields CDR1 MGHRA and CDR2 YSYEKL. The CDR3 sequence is CASSQDSGWNTEAFF. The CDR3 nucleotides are TGCGCCAGCAGCCAAGATTCAGGCTGGAACACTGAAGCTTTCTTT.

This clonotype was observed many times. The CDR3 sequence is CASSYWTGGNNEQFF. The CDR3 bases are TGTGCCAGCAGTTATTGGACGGGAGGGAACAATGAGCAGTTCTTC. The chain employs TRBV6-1 and TRBJ2-1, with 8 positions matching TRBD2. Germline V gene data show CDR1 as MNHNS and CDR2 as SASEGT. The CDR3 runs to 15 residues. V shed 5 bases, J shed 5 bases, and the junction held 8 bases outside the gene matches.

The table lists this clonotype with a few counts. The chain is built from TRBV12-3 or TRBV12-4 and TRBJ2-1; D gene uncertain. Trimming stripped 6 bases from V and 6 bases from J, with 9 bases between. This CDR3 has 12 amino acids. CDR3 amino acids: CASSPRSNEQFF. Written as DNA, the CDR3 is TGTGCCAGCAGCCCTCGCAGCAATGAGCAGTTCTTC.

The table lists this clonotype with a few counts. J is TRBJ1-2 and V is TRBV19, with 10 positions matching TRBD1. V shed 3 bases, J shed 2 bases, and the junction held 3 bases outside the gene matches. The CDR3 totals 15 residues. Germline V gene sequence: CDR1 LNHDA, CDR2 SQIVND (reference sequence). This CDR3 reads CASSIPGQGNYGYTF. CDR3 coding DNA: TGTGCCAGTAGTATCCCGGGACAGGGGAACTATGGCTACACCTTC.

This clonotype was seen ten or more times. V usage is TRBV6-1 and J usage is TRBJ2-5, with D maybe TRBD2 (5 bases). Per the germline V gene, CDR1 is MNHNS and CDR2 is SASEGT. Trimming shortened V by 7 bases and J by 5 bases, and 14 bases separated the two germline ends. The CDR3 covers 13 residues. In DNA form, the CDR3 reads TGTGCCAGCATTGGACTGGACGGGGAGACCCAGTACTTC. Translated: CASIGLDGETQYF.

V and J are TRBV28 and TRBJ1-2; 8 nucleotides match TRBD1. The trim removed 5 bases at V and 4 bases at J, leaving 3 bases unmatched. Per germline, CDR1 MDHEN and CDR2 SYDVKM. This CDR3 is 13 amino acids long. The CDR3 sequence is CASSAGTGYGYTF. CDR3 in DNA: TGTGCCAGCAGTGCGGGGACAGGCTATGGCTACACCTTC.

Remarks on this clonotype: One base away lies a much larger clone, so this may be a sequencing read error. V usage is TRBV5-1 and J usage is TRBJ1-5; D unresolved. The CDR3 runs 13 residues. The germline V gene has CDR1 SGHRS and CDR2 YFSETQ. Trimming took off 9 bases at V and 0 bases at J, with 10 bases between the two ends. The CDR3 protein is CANDVHSNQPQHF. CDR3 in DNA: TGCGCCAACGACGTGCATAGCAATCAGCCCCAGCATTTT.

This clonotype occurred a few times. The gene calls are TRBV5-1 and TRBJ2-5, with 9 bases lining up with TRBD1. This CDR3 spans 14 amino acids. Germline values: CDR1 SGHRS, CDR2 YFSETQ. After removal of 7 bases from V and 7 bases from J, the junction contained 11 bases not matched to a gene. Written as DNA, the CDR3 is TGCGCCAGCTCGCTGGCGGGACAGGGAAGGACCCAGTACTTC. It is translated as CASSLAGQGRTQYF. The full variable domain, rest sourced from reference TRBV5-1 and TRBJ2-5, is KAGVTQTPRYLIKTRGQQVTLSCSPISGHRSVSWYQQTPGQGLQFLFEYFSETQRNKGNFPGRFSGRQFSNSRSEMNVSTLELGDSALYLCASSLAGQGRTQYFGPGTRLLVL.

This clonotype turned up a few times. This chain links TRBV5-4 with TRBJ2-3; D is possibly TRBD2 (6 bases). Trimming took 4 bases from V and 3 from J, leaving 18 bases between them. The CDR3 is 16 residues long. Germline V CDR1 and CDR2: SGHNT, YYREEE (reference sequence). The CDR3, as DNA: TGTGCCAGCAGCGCTCCGGGACTTACATTTACAGATACGCAGTATTTT. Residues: CASSAPGLTFTDTQYF. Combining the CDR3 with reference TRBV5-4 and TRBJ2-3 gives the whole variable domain ETGVTQSPTHLIKTRGQQVTLRCSSQSGHNTVSWYQQALGQGPQFIFQYYREEENGRGNFPPRFSGLQFPNYSSELNVNALELDDSALYLCASSAPGLTFTDTQYFGPGTRLTVL.

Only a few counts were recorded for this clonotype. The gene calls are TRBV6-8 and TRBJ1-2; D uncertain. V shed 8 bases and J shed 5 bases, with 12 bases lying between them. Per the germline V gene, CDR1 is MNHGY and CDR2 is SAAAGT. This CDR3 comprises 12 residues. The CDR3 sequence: CASVSQRYGYTF. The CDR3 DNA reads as TGTGCCAGCGTTTCCCAACGGTATGGCTACACCTTC.

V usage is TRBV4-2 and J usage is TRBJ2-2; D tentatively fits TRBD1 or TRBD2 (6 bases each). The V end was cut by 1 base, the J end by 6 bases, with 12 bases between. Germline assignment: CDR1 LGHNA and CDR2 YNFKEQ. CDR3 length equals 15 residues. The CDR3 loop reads CASSQGLGGPGELFF. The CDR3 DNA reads TGTGCCAGCAGCCAAGGACTAGGGGGGCCCGGGGAGCTGTTTTTT.

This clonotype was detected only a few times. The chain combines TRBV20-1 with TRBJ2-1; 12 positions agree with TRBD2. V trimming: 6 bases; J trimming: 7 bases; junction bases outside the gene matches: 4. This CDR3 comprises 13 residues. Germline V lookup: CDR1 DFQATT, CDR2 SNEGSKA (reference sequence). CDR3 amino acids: CSAPGLAGNEQFF. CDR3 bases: TGCAGTGCCCCAGGACTAGCGGGAAATGAGCAGTTCTTC.

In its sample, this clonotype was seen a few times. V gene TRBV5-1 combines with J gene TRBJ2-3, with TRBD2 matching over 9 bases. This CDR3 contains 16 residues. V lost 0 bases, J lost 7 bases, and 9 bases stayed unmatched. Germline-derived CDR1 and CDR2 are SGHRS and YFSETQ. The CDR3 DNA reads TGCGCCAGCAGCTTGGGGGTAGCGGGAGCCCCAAATACGCAGTATTTT. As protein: CASSLGVAGAPNTQYF. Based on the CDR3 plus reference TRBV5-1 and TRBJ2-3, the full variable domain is KAGVTQTPRYLIKTRGQQVTLSCSPISGHRSVSWYQQTPGQGLQFLFEYFSETQRNKGNFPGRFSGRQFSNSRSEMNVSTLELGDSALYLCASSLGVAGAPNTQYFGPGTRLTVL.

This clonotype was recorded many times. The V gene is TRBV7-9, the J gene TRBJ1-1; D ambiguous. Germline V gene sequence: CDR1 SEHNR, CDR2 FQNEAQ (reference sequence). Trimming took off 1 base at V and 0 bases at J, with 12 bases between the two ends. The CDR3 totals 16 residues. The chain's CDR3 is CASSLVAWGLNTEAFF. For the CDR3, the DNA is TGTGCCAGCAGCTTAGTAGCATGGGGTTTGAACACTGAAGCTTTCTTT.

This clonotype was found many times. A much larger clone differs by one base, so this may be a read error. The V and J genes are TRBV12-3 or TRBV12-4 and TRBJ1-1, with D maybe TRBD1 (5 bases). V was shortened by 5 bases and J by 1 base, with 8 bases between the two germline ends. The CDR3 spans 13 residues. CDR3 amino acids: CASSIGQNTEAFF. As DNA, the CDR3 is TGTGCCAGCAGTATAGGACAGAACACTGAAGCTTTCTTT.

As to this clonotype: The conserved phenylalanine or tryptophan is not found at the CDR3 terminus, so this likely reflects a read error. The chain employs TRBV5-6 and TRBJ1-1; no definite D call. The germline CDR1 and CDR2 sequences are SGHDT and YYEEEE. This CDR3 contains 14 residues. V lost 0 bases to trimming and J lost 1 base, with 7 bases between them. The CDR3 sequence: CASSLALQNTEAFI. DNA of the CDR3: TGTGCCAGCAGCTTGGCGTTACAGAACACTGAAGCTTTCATT.

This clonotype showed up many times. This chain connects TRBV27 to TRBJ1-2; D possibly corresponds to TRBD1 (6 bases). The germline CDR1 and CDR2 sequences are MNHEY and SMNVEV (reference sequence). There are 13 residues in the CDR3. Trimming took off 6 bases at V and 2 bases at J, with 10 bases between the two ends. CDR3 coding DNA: TGTGCCAGCAGAGGGGGGCTAAACTATGGCTACACCTTC. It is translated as CASRGGLNYGYTF.

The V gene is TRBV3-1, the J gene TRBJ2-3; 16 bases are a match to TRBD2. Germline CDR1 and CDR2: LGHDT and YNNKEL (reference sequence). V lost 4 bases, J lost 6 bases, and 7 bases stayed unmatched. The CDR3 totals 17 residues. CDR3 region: CASSPGTSGRAGDTQYF. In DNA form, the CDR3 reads TGTGCCAGCAGCCCTGGGACTAGCGGGAGGGCCGGCGATACGCAGTATTTT.